This paragraph covers one T cell receptor beta chain sequence. Its specificity is unknown. The donors were all healthy and Caucasian. MiXCR, applied by TCRdb to the 5' RACE reads, yields one record per CDR3 protein. The sample lists around 1.7 million distinct CDR3 sequences, more than 30% occurring once. This entry belongs to a study of identical twins. Study-wide results and limits: Conclusions came from cross-sectional statistical analysis, not from following the same donors.

This sequence originates from a newborn girl in good health. Input material: cord blood.

The CDR3 here is CASSFEREGPISYEQYF. The CDR3 nucleotides are TGTGCCAGCAGTTTCGAGCGGGAGGGCCCAATCTCCTACGAGCAGTACTTC. V gene TRBV12-3 or TRBV12-4 combines with J gene TRBJ2-7; TRBD2 agrees at 10 bases. V shed 3 bases and J 0 bases; nucleotides not matched to a gene: 8. The CDR3 sequence is 17 residues long.